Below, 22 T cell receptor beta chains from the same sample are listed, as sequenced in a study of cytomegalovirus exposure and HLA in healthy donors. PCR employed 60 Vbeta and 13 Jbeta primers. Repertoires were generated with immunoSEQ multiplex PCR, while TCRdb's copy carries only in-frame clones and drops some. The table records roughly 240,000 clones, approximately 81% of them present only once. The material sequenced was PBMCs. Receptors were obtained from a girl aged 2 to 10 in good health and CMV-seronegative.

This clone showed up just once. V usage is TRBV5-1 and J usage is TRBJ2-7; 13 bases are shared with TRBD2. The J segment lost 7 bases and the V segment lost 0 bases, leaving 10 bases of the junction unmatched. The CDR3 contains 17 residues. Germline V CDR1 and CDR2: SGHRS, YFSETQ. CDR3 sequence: CASSLDQGLAGNLEQYF. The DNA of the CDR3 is TGCGCCAGCAGCTTGGACCAGGGACTAGCGGGGAACCTAGAGCAGTACTTC.

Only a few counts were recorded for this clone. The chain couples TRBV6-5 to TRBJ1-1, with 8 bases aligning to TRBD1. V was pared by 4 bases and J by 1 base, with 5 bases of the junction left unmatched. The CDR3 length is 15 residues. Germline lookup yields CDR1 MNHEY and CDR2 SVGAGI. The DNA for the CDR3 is TGTGCCAGCAGTTCCCCCGGACAGGGGAACACTGAAGCTTTCTTT. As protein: CASSSPGQGNTEAFF.

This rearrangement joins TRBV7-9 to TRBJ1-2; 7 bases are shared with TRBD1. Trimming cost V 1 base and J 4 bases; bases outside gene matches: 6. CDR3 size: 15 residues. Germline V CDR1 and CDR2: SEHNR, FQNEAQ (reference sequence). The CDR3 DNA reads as TGTGCCAGCAGCTTAGGGGACAGAAACCTCTATGGCTACACCTTC. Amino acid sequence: CASSLGDRNLYGYTF.

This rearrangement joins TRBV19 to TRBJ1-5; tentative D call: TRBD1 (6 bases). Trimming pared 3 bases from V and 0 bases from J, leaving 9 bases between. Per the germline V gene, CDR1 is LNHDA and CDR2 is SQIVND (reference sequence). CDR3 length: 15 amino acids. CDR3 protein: CASSIPGDSNQPQHF. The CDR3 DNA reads TGTGCCAGTAGTATCCCAGGGGATAGCAATCAGCCCCAGCATTTT. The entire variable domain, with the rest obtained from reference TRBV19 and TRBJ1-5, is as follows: DGGITQSPKYLFRKEGQNVTLSCEQNLNHDAMYWYRQDPGQGLRLIYYSQIVNDFQKGDIAEGYSVSREKKESFPLTVTSAQKNPTAFYLCASSIPGDSNQPQHFGDGTRLSIL.

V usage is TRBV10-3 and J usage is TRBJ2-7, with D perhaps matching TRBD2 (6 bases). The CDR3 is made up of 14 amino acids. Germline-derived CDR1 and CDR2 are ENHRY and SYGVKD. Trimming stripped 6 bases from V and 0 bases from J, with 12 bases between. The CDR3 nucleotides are TGTGCCATCAGCGCCGGGACTTTCTCCTACGAGCAGTACTTC. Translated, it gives CAISAGTFSYEQYF.

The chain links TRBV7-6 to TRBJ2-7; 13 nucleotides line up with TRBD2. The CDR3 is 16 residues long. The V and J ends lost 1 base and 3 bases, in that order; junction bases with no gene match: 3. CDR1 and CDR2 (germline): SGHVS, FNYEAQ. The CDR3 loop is CASSLGTSGGGYEQYF. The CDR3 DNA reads TGTGCCAGCAGCTTAGGTACTAGCGGGGGGGGCTACGAGCAGTACTTC.

This CDR3 is CASSPEGASNQPQHF. The CDR3 bases are TGTGCCAGCAGTCCCGAAGGGGCTAGCAATCAGCCCCAGCATTTT. The rearrangement uses TRBV25-1 and TRBJ1-5; D might be TRBD1 (5 bases). Germline CDR1 is MGHDK and CDR2 is SYGVNS. Trimming took 5 bases from V and 0 from J, leaving 11 bases between them. There are 15 residues in the CDR3.

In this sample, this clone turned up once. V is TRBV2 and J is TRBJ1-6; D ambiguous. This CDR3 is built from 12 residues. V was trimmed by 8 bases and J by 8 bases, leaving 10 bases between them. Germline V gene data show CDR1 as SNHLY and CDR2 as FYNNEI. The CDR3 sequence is CASRVFDSPLHF. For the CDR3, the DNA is TGTGCCAGCCGCGTTTTCGATTCACCCCTCCACTTT.

CDR3 amino acids: CASSGGPYNEQFF. CDR3 nucleotide sequence: TGTGCCAGTAGCGGGGGTCCCTACAATGAGCAGTTCTTC. The rearrangement uses TRBV19 and TRBJ2-1, with a possible D match to TRBD2 (6 bases). Trimming took off 6 bases at V and 2 bases at J, with 8 bases between the two ends. In germline, CDR1 is LNHDA, CDR2 SQIVND (reference sequence). The CDR3 extends over 13 amino acids.

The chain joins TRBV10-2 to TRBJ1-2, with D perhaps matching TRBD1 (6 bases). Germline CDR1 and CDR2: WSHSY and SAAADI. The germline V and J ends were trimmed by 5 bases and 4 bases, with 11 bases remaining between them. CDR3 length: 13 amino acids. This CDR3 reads CASSTQGPYGYTF. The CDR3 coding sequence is TGCGCCAGCAGTACACAGGGACCCTATGGCTACACCTTC.

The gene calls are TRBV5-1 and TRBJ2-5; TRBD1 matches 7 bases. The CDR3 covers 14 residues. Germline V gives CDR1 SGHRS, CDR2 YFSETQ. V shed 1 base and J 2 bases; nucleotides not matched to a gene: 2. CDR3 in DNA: TGCGCCAGCAGCTTGAGGGGGCGGCAAGAGACCCAGTACTTC. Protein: CASSLRGRQETQYF.

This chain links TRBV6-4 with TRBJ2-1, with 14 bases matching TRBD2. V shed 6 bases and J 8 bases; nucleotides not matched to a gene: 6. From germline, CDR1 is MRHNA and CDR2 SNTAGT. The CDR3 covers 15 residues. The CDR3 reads CASSETSGRADEQFF. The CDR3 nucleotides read TGTGCCAGCAGCGAGACTAGCGGGAGGGCCGATGAGCAGTTCTTC.

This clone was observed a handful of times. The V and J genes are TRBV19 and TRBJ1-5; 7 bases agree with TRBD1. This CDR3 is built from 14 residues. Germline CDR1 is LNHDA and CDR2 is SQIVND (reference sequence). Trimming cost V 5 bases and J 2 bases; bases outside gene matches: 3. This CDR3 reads CASSLGQGNQPQHF. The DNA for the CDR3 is TGTGCCAGTAGTCTAGGACAGGGCAATCAGCCCCAGCATTTT.

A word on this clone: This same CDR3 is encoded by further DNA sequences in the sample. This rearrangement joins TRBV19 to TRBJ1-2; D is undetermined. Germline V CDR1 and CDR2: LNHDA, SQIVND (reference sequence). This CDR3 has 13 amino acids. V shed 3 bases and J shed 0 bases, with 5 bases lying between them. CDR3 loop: CASSITTNYGYTF. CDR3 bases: TGTGCCAGTAGTATCACTACTAACTATGGCTACACCTTC. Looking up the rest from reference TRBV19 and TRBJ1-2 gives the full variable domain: DGGITQSPKYLFRKEGQNVTLSCEQNLNHDAMYWYRQDPGQGLRLIYYSQIVNDFQKGDIAEGYSVSREKKESFPLTVTSAQKNPTAFYLCASSITTNYGYTFGSGTRLTVV.

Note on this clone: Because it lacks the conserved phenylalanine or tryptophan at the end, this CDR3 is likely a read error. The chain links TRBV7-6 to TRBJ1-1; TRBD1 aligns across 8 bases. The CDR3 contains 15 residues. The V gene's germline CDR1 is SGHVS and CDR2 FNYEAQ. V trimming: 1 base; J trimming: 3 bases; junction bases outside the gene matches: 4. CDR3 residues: CASSLDRGRDTEAFL. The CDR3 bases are TGTGCCAGCAGCTTAGACAGGGGGAGGGACACTGAAGCTTTCCTT.

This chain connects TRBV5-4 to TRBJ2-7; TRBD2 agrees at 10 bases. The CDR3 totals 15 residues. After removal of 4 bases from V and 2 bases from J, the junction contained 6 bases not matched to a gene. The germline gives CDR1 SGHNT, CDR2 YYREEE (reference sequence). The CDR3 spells CASSIDLAGAYEQYF. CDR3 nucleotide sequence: TGTGCCAGCAGCATAGACCTAGCGGGGGCCTACGAGCAGTACTTC.

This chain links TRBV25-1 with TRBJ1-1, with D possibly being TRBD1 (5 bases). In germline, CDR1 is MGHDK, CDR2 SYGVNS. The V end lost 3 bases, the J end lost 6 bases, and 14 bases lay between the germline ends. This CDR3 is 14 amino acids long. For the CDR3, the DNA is TGTGCCAGCAGTGAGCCAGGGCTTGGCGCTGAAGCTTTCTTT. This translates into CASSEPGLGAEAFF.

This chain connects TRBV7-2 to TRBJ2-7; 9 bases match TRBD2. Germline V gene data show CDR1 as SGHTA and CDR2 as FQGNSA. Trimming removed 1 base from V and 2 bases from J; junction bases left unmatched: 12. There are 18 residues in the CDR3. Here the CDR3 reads CASSLGIAGATGAYEQYF. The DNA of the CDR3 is TGTGCCAGCAGCTTAGGGATAGCGGGGGCCACCGGCGCCTACGAGCAGTACTTC.

CDR3 amino acids: CASSFSPTTDTQYF. Written as DNA, the CDR3 is TGTGCCAGCAGCTTTTCGCCTACCACAGATACGCAGTATTTT. The rearrangement uses TRBV11-2 and TRBJ2-3, with D unresolved. CDR3 length equals 14 residues. V was pared by 3 bases and J by 2 bases, with 9 bases between. Per germline, CDR1 SGHAT and CDR2 FQNNGV.

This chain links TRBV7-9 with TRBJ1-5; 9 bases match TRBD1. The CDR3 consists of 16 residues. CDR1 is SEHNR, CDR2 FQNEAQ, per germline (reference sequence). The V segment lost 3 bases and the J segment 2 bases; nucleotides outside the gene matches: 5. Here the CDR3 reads CASSLETGGGNQPQHF. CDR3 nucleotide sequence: TGTGCCAGCAGCTTGGAGACAGGGGGAGGCAATCAGCCCCAGCATTTT.

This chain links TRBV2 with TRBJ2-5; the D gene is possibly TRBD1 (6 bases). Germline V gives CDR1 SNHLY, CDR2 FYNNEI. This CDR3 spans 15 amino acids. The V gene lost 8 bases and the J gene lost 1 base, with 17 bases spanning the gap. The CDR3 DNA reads TGTGCCAGCCCGAGGGGGTGGCCCGGCCAAGAGACCCAGTACTTC. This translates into CASPRGWPGQETQYF.

The CDR3 DNA sequence: TGCGCCAGCAGCTTGGGGACAAGGGACACCGGGGAGCTGTTTTTT. It encodes CASSLGTRDTGELFF. This chain connects TRBV5-1 to TRBJ2-2, with TRBD1 as a possible D gene (5 bases). CDR1 and CDR2 from the germline V gene are SGHRS and YFSETQ. The CDR3 length is 15 residues. V dropped 0 bases and J dropped 3 bases, with 9 bases sitting between them.